Below, one TCR beta chain is given with its context. The antigen is undetermined. This specimen belongs to a study of T cells after yellow fever vaccination. The germline V and J ends were trimmed by 3 bases and 4 bases, with 10 bases remaining between them. Germline assignment: CDR1 LGHNA and CDR2 YSLEER. The CDR3 has 15 amino acids. MiXCR was run by TCRdb on the 5' RACE reads, yielding one entry per CDR3 protein. The table has more than 300,000 distinct CDR3 sequences, about 10% seen once. Study-level findings and limits: Contamination of FACS-sorted repertoires by abundant clonotypes from the bulk population could occur.

The sample here was CD4+ T cells sorted from PBMCs, taken 45 days after the yellow fever booster vaccination. The receptor was derived from a man younger than 35 who received the YFV17D yellow fever vaccine. V usage is TRBV4-3 and J usage is TRBJ1-6; D may be TRBD1 (6 bases). In nucleotides, the CDR3 is TGCGCCAGCAGCCAGGACAGCCCTTATAATTCACCCCTCCACTTT. It specifies CASSQDSPYNSPLHF.